This T cell receptor beta chain emerged from a study of CXCR3-negative and CXCR3-positive naive CD8 T cells. On the study more broadly: Overall TRB read output was 120 million to 150 million, and each library contained about 1.5 +/- 0.3 million reads. Study-level results: CXCR3-positive naive cells had more hydrophobic TRB CDR3s than CXCR3-negative naive cells. Memory cells diverged, while naive CXCR3-positive and CXCR3-negative cells had similar TRBV-TRBJ usage.

The naive CD8+ gate required CD45RO-CCR7+CD27+CD95- phenotype. Comment on this clonotype: Its specificity is unknown.

The libraries of TRB cDNA were constructed through 5' RACE using UMI labels. Using the 5' RACE reads, TCRdb records one entry per CDR3 protein without DNA. The listing contains 60,000 to 65,000 distinct CDR3 sequences. This clonotype was sampled from a human donor in good health. Some clones in this sample may be carry-over from other donors' samples. The sequenced sample was naive CXCR3+ CD8+ T cells from blood. This sample's subset: CD45RO-CCR7+CD27+CD95- naive CD8+ T cells expressing CXCR3 (TNR3+).

CDR3 protein: CASSDTWEPYEQYF. The chain is built from TRBV2 and TRBJ2-7. Germline V gene lookup returns CDR1 SNHLY and CDR2 FYNNEI. CDR3 size: 14 residues.